The present T cell receptor beta chain was sequenced within a study of beta chain features in type 1 diabetes. Study overall: Examination of sorted cells across all samples involved more than 85,000,000 cells. Study findings and constraints: Type 1 diabetes patients showed a moderate but significant shortening of TCRB CDR3s in all four CD4+ subsets.

The CDR3 runs 14 residues. The germline V and J ends were trimmed by 0 bases and 6 bases, with 10 bases remaining between them. Germline V gene data show CDR1 as SGHRS and CDR2 as YFSETQ. With regard to this clone: Its antigen remains unknown.

The single heparinised draw taken from each donor contained roughly 100 mL of blood on average. Stem cell-like memory, regulatory, central memory and naive CD4+ cells were sorted via CD45RO/CCR7/CD25/CD127/CD95/CD27. The isolated RNA, all of it, was reverse transcribed, so expressed TCRB transcripts were what got sequenced. Measured with immunoSEQ multiplex PCR; TCRdb has only the in-frame clones, and not every one. Of around 50,000 clones detected, 35% to 55% appear once; the ten largest clones hold around 0.13%. This sequence was found in a man between 25 and 39 years old with type 1 diabetes. This rearrangement joins TRBV5-1 to TRBJ2-1, with no clear D. Sequencing was done on a sample of stem cell memory CD4+ T cells from blood. CDR3 nucleotide sequence: TGCGCCAGCAGCTTGGGTCGAGTAAGCAATGAGCAGTTCTTC. It is translated as CASSLGRVSNEQFF.